The 9 T cell receptor beta chains in this list originate from one sample, sequenced in a study of human T cells and chemical hapten exposure (dated by TCRdb to the early 2020s). The library relied on RACE. Sequencer: NextSeq 500. TCRdb's own reprocessing of the public reads used fastp at Q25 and MiXCR and kept productive beta chains. A single entry per CDR3 protein holds the most common genes and DNA from its merged rows. For this sample the table gives more than 70,000 distinct CDR3 sequences, of which roughly a tenth were detected only once. The ten largest make up about 1% of the sample. The time point label corresponds to: patch test 3, about 24 weeks after DPC sensitization. The label giving this sample's treatment or condition can be read as: therapeutic diphenylcyclopropenone sensitization with weekly scalp DPC. This sample comprised whole blood, obtained in connection with sensitization to the hapten diphenylcyclopropenone (DPC). Receptors were obtained from a woman in her twenties or thirties with alopecia areata. Some clones in this sample may be carry-over from other donors' samples.

This clonotype appeared many times. At one end the junction does not follow the germline gene, possibly because of a read error. The gene calls are TRBV28 and TRBJ1-1; D unresolved. CDR1 and CDR2 from the germline V gene are MDHEN and SYDVKM. The CDR3 has 11 residues. The CDR3 region is CASGLPREAFF. In DNA form, the CDR3 reads TGTGCCAGCGGTTTGCCCCGTGAAGCTTTCTTT.

This clonotype came up a few times. The J gene is TRBJ2-3, the V gene TRBV18; 10 bases map to TRBD2. The junction had 9 bases not matched to a gene; V was cut back by 4 bases and J by 2 bases. The CDR3 has 17 residues. CDR1 and CDR2 (germline): KGHSH, LQKENI. The CDR3 nucleotides read TGTGCCAGCTCACGCGTCACTAGCGGGGACCACACAGATACGCAGTATTTT. Its translation: CASSRVTSGDHTDTQYF.

The gene calls are TRBV7-6 and TRBJ1-1; D is ambiguous. Trimming stripped 0 bases from V and 5 bases from J, with 25 bases between. Germline CDR1 SGHVS, CDR2 FNYEAQ. This CDR3 is built from 19 residues. The chain's CDR3 is CASSLAFRRNSTQRTEAFF. CDR3 in DNA: TGTGCCAGCAGCTTAGCGTTTCGGCGGAATTCGACTCAAAGGACTGAAGCTTTCTTT.

Ten or more counts support this clonotype. The chain has TRBV5-1 and TRBJ1-1; D not certain. V was clipped by 4 bases and J by 1 base, with 11 bases between them. The CDR3 extends over 14 amino acids. Germline V CDR1 and CDR2: SGHRS, YFSETQ. CDR3 sequence reads: CASSPDEPNTEAFF. CDR3 DNA: TGCGCCAGCAGCCCTGACGAGCCGAACACTGAAGCTTTCTTT.

This clonotype has just a few counts. V gene TRBV28 combines with J gene TRBJ2-7; 7 bases agree with TRBD2. J gave up 0 bases and V 7 bases, and 3 bases lay outside the gene matches. The length of the CDR3 is 13 residues. Germline CDR1 reads MDHEN; CDR2 reads SYDVKM. CDR3 region: CASTSGVSYEQYF. Written as DNA, the CDR3 is TGTGCCAGCACTAGCGGAGTCTCCTACGAGCAGTACTTC.

This clonotype was observed a handful of times. This rearrangement joins TRBV29-1 to TRBJ2-5, with a tentative D call TRBD2 (5 bases). Trimming removed 2 bases from V and 5 bases from J, with 9 bases in between. The germline V gene has CDR1 SQVTM and CDR2 ANQGSEA. CDR3 length: 12 amino acids. The CDR3 region is CSVEFGGETQYF. The CDR3 DNA sequence: TGCAGCGTTGAATTCGGAGGCGAGACCCAGTACTTC.

This clonotype showed up many times. The V gene is TRBV9, the J gene TRBJ1-4; D remains unclear. V was clipped by 0 bases and J by 8 bases, with 17 bases between them. The CDR3 loop spans 16 amino acids. Looked up from germline, CDR1 is SGDLS and CDR2 is YYNGEE. The CDR3 sequence: CASSVGSQVVREKLFF. CDR3 bases: TGTGCCAGCAGCGTAGGTTCTCAGGTGGTCAGGGAAAAACTGTTTTTT.

This clonotype was picked up a small number of times. The rearrangement joins TRBV19 to TRBJ2-7; possibly TRBD2 for D (5 bases). With 2 bases removed from V and 0 bases from J, the gap between germline ends came to 17 bases. The CDR3 is made up of 17 amino acids. Looked up from germline, CDR1 is LNHDA and CDR2 is SQIVND (reference sequence). CDR3 region: CASSIKSVGVSSYEQYF. The CDR3 DNA follows: TGTGCCAGTAGTATAAAGTCTGTCGGGGTGTCCTCCTACGAGCAGTACTTC. The complete variable domain, with remaining parts taken from reference TRBV19 and TRBJ2-7, reads DGGITQSPKYLFRKEGQNVTLSCEQNLNHDAMYWYRQDPGQGLRLIYYSQIVNDFQKGDIAEGYSVSREKKESFPLTVTSAQKNPTAFYLCASSIKSVGVSSYEQYFGPGTRLTVT.

With respect to this clonotype: A clone one base away is much larger, so this may be a read error. The V call is TRBV6-2 or TRBV6-3, the J call TRBJ1-5; D is undetermined. The CDR3 extends over 12 amino acids. Germline values: CDR1 MNHEY, CDR2 SVGEGT. The CDR3 sequence: CTSSYRNQPQHF. In DNA form, the CDR3 reads TGTACCAGCAGTTACCGAAATCAGCCCCAGCATTTT.